The entry that follows covers one T cell receptor beta chain sequence. This sample stems from a study of blood T cell repertoires in COVID-19. The assay was immunoSEQ multiplex PCR, and TCRdb's table has in-frame clones only and misses some. The table records about 140,000 clones, about 90% of them present only once. CDR3 length: 16 amino acids. The V gene's germline CDR1 is MDHEN and CDR2 SYDVKM. Germline trimming cut 2 bases from V and 0 bases from J; bases unmatched to any gene: 6. The J gene is TRBJ1-2, the V gene TRBV28; 7 nucleotides align to TRBD1. Sequenced input: peripheral blood. The TCR originated in a woman older than 75 with acute or convalescent COVID-19. CDR3 sequence reads: CASSLAGGGPNYGYTF. The CDR3 coding sequence is TGTGCCAGCAGTTTAGCAGGGGGTGGCCCTAACTATGGCTACACCTTC.